This record concerns one T cell receptor (beta chain) sequence. It has no known antigen specificity. No quality values exist for individual bases; no much larger clone is one base distant. This specimen belongs to a study of T cell changes during pregnancy in multiple sclerosis (dated by TCRdb to between 2018 and 2020). Background on the whole study: The study examined how the T cell repertoire changed over the course of pregnancy in women with multiple sclerosis.

The germline V gene specifies SGHTA as CDR1 and FQGNSA as CDR2. Cut back by 5 bases and 10 bases, the V and J ends lie 18 bases apart. The CDR3 runs 15 amino acids, cysteine and phenylalanine included. The DNA shown is the 45-base CDR3, in frame from base 1. The library was prepared using the immunoSEQ multiplex PCR assay. Not all clones reach the TCRdb copy of this immuneACCESS table, which keeps in-frame sequences only. Checked studies attribute under half of the gap to unresolved V genes and leave the rest unexplained. The sample records around 69,000 clones, approximately 92% of which are singletons. The leading ten clones occupy 2% to 2.5% of the sample.

The TCR originated in a female donor in good health, enrolled as a control in a pregnancy study. The chain joins TRBV7-2 to TRBJ1-6; the D region possibly corresponds to TRBD1 (5 bases align). The sample in question was peripheral blood, obtained in the second trimester of pregnancy. CDR3 sequence: CASSPRRGRESPLHF. In nucleotide form, the sequence is TGTGCCAGCAGCCCACGACGGGGGAGGGAGTCACCCCTCCACTTT.